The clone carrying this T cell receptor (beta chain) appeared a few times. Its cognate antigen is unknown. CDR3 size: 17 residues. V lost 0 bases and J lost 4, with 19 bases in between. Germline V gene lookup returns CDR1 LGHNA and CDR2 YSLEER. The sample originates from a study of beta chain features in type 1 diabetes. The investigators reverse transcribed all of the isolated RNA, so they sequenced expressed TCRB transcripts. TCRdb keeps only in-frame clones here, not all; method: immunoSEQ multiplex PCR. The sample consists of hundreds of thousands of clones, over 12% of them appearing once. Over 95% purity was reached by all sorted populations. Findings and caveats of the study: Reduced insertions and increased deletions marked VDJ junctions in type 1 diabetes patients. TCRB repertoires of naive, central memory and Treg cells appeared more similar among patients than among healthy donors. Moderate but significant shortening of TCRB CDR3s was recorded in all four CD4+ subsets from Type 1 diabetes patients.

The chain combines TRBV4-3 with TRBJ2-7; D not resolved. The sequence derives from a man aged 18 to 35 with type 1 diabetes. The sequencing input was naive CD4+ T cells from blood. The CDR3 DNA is TGCGCCAGCAGCCAAGATTTTGGCCCTACGATCCCGTACGAGCAGTACTTC. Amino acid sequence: CASSQDFGPTIPYEQYF.